This T cell receptor beta chain comes out of a study of T cell changes during pregnancy in multiple sclerosis. The CDR3 is made up of 17 amino acids. V shed 0 bases and J shed 2 bases, with 14 bases lying between them. Germline V CDR1 and CDR2: SGHDT, YYEEEE. This table comes from immunoSEQ multiplex PCR, and its TCRdb copy is limited to in-frame clones, with some not included. The table has around 38,000 clones, 90% to 95% seen once. The sample was CD4+ T cells from peripheral blood mononuclear cells, taken in the third trimester of pregnancy. V gene TRBV5-6 combines with J gene TRBJ1-4; D unresolved. The sequence derives from a female donor in good health, enrolled as a control in a pregnancy study. DNA for the CDR3: TGTGCCAGCAGCTTGGCTGGCGGCTCGACGACTAATGAAAAACTGTTTTTT. Translated: CASSLAGGSTTNEKLFF.